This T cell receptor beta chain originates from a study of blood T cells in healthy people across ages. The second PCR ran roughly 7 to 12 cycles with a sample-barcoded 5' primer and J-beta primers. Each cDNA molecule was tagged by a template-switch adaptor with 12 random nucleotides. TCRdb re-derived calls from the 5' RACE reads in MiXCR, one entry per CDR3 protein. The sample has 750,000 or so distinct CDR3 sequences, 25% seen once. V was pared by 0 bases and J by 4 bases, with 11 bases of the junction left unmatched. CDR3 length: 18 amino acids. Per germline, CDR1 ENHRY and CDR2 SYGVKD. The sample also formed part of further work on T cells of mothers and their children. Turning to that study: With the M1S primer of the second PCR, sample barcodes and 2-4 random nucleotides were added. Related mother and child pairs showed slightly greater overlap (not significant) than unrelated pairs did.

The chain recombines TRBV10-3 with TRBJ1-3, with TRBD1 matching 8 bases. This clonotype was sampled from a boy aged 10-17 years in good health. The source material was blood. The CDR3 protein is CAISESNRRDRNGNTIYF. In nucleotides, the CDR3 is TGTGCCATCAGTGAGTCAAACCGACGGGACAGGAACGGAAACACCATATATTTT.